A selection of T cell receptor beta chains follows, all from one sample in a study of human T cells and chemical hapten exposure. TCRdb re-derived calls from the RACE reads in MiXCR, one entry per CDR3 protein. The table has some 330,000 distinct CDR3 sequences, 5.5% seen once. The material was whole blood, obtained in connection with sensitization to the hapten diphenylcyclopropenone (DPC). Receptors were obtained from a woman younger than 30 with alopecia areata. Some clones in this sample may be carry-over from other donors' samples. Each CDR3 is given with its conserved first and last residue. The D gene is left open where the match is weak. Clone size is shown for a subset of rows, as once, few, many or a class of expanded clone.

CDR3aa | CDR3nt | abundance | j_gene | v_gene | d_gene
CASSLDGKSNNEQFF | TGTGCCAGCAGTTTAGACGGGAAGTCGAACAATGAGCAGTTCTTC | few | TRBJ2-1 | TRBV12-3/TRBV12-4 | .
CASSLMATGNNSPLHF | TGTGCCAGCAGCTTAATGGCGACAGGGAATAATTCACCCCTCCACTTT | few | TRBJ1-6 | TRBV7-3 | TRBD1
CASSSRGTSQETQYF | TGTGCCAGCAGCTCCCGGGGTACAAGCCAAGAGACCCAGTACTTC | few | TRBJ2-5 | TRBV7-2 | .
CASSETREAFF | TGTGCCAGCAGTGAGACGAGGGAAGCTTTCTTT | few | TRBJ1-1 | TRBV2 | .
CASSPSTGRYEQYF | TGCGCCAGCAGCCCAAGCACGGGAAGGTACGAGCAGTACTTC | . | TRBJ2-7 | TRBV4-3 | .
CASSSFRQGVYNEQFF | TGTGCCAGCAGTTCCTTCCGACAGGGAGTGTACAATGAGCAGTTCTTC | many | TRBJ2-1 | TRBV6-2/TRBV6-3 | TRBD1
CSVDSGTGPIVPNYGYTF | TGCAGCGTTGATTCCGGGACAGGGCCTATTGTTCCTAACTATGGCTACACCTTC | many | TRBJ1-2 | TRBV29-1 | TRBD1
CSVEDLPEMNTEAFF | TGCAGCGTTGAAGATCTGCCGGAGATGAACACTGAAGCTTTCTTT | many | TRBJ1-1 | TRBV29-1 | .
CASSLDRAEAFF | TGTGCCAGCAGCCTAGACAGGGCAGAAGCTTTCTTT | . | TRBJ1-1 | TRBV7-2 | TRBD1
CASSLAGTQYHLHF | TGTGCCAGCAGTTTAGCAGGGACTCAATATCACCTCCACTTT | few | TRBJ1-6 | TRBV12-3/TRBV12-4 | .
CASSAQLSPYGYTF | TGTGCCAGCAGCGCCCAACTATCTCCCTATGGCTACACCTTC | many | TRBJ1-2 | TRBV9 | .
CSVVLESGELFF | TGCAGCGTTGTTCTGGAATCCGGGGAGCTGTTTTTT | . | TRBJ2-2 | TRBV29-1 | .
CASSLEGPDYGYTF | TGCGCCAGCAGCTTGGAGGGGCCGGATTATGGCTACACCTTC | many | TRBJ1-2 | TRBV5-1 | .
CASRLSGGGEQYF | TGTGCCAGCAGGTTGTCTGGGGGCGGCGAGCAGTACTTC | many | TRBJ2-7 | TRBV12-3/TRBV12-4 | .
CASGRQQETQYF | TGTGCCAGCGGTAGGCAGCAAGAGACCCAGTACTTC | few | TRBJ2-5 | TRBV7-8 | .
CASSPVIRGSYEQYF | TGTGCCAGCAGCCCCGTCATACGGGGCTCCTACGAGCAGTACTTC | few | TRBJ2-7 | TRBV5-6 | .
CASSLGDFSYEQYF | TGTGCCAGCAGTTTAGGGGACTTCTCCTACGAGCAGTACTTC | many | TRBJ2-7 | TRBV12-3/TRBV12-4 | .
CASSQDLPSVNEQFF | TGTGCCAGCAGCCAAGATTTGCCTTCCGTCAATGAGCAGTTCTTC | many | TRBJ2-1 | TRBV4-2 | .
CASSRDISTDTQYF | TGTGCCAGCTCCCGGGACATTAGCACAGATACGCAGTATTTT | few | TRBJ2-3 | TRBV28 | .
CASSFDRTAGNTIYF | TGTGCCAGCAGTTTTGACCGGACAGCTGGAAACACCATATATTTT | . | TRBJ1-3 | TRBV6-1 | .
CASGGINSGNTIYF | TGTGCCAGCGGAGGAATCAACTCTGGAAACACCATATATTTT | few | TRBJ1-3 | TRBV9 | .
CATSRDETGDLSGANVLTF | TGTGCCACCAGCAGAGATGAGACAGGGGATCTTTCTGGGGCCAACGTCCTGACTTTC | many | TRBJ2-6 | TRBV15 | TRBD1
CASSLFGNRETQYF | TGCGCCAGCAGCTTGTTCGGGAATCGAGAGACCCAGTACTTC | few | TRBJ2-5 | TRBV5-1 | .
CASSPLQDTEAFF | TGTGCCAGCTCACCATTGCAGGACACTGAAGCTTTCTTT | many | TRBJ1-1 | TRBV18 | .
CAAIGGGGARETQYF | TGTGCCGCCATTGGGGGCGGGGGGGCTAGAGAGACCCAGTACTTC | many | TRBJ2-5 | TRBV28 | TRBD2
CASSLNITDTQYF | TGTGCCAGCAGCTTAAACATCACAGATACGCAGTATTTT | many | TRBJ2-3 | TRBV7-4 | .
CASSLSLRQGSTYNEQFF | TGTGCCAGCAGTTTATCCCTCCGACAGGGGTCGACCTACAATGAGCAGTTCTTC | many | TRBJ2-1 | TRBV28 | TRBD1
CASSLGGAFVGELFF | TGTGCTAGCAGCTTAGGCGGGGCCTTTGTCGGGGAGCTGTTTTTT | few | TRBJ2-2 | TRBV7-7 | .
CASSLTRGLADTQYF | TGTGCCAGCTCGCTGACTAGGGGCTTGGCAGATACGCAGTATTTT | few | TRBJ2-3 | TRBV21-1 | .
CASSAIQGAVEKLFF | TGTGCCAGCAGTGCAATACAGGGGGCAGTAGAAAAACTGTTTTTT | few | TRBJ1-4 | TRBV27 | TRBD1
CASTSGPRLPQHF | TGTGCCAGCACGAGTGGGCCTAGATTGCCCCAGCATTTT | . | TRBJ1-5 | TRBV12-3/TRBV12-4 | .
CASSYSNRPNTEAFF | TGTGCCAGCAGTTACTCGAACAGACCGAACACTGAAGCTTTCTTT | many | TRBJ1-1 | TRBV6-5 | .
CSARGQGQRSPLHF | TGCAGTGCTAGAGGGCAGGGGCAAAGGTCACCCCTCCACTTT | many | TRBJ1-6 | TRBV20-1 | .
CASSYSLSGGPTGELFF | TGTGCCAGCAGTTACTCGTTGTCAGGGGGCCCGACCGGGGAGCTGTTTTTT | few | TRBJ2-2 | TRBV6-5 | TRBD1
CASSKGQGATYEQYF | TGTGCCAGCAGCAAGGGCCAAGGGGCTACCTACGAGCAGTACTTC | many | TRBJ2-7 | TRBV7-2 | .
CASGLGAEETQYF | TGCGCCAGCGGACTGGGGGCCGAAGAGACCCAGTACTTC | many | TRBJ2-5 | TRBV5-1 | .
CASSLTQNTDTQYF | TGTGCCAGCAGCTTAACACAGAACACAGATACGCAGTATTTT | many | TRBJ2-3 | TRBV7-2 | .
CSVRPGSTTNEKLFF | TGCAGCGTGAGACCCGGGTCCACAACTAATGAAAAACTGTTTTTT | many | TRBJ1-4 | TRBV29-1 | .
CASSQGTGGNEQFF | TGCGCCAGCAGCCAAGGGACAGGGGGCAATGAGCAGTTCTTC | many | TRBJ2-1 | TRBV5-1 | TRBD1
CASSPPGTGFLAKNIQYF | TGTGCCAGCAGCCCCCCCGGGACAGGGTTTCTAGCCAAAAACATTCAGTACTTC | few | TRBJ2-4 | TRBV21-1 | .
CAIRKADRENSPLHF | TGTGCCATCAGGAAAGCGGACAGGGAGAATTCACCCCTCCACTTT | few | TRBJ1-6 | TRBV10-3 | TRBD1
CASSTWTADGYTF | TGCGCCAGCAGCACCTGGACGGCGGATGGCTACACCTTC | . | TRBJ1-2 | TRBV5-1 | .
CASSKVRETGNSGNTIYF | TGTGCCAGCAGCAAAGTGAGGGAGACAGGGAACTCTGGAAACACCATATATTTT | few | TRBJ1-3 | TRBV21-1 | .
CASSLDISTDTQYF | TGTGCCAGCAGCTTGGACATATCCACAGATACGCAGTATTTT | many | TRBJ2-3 | TRBV5-4 | .
CASSLARGGTGELFF | TGTGCCAGCAGCTTAGCGCGGGGGGGCACCGGGGAGCTGTTTTTT | . | TRBJ2-2 | TRBV7-2 | TRBD2
CASSQAGLPSTDTQYF | TGCGCCAGCAGCCAGGCGGGACTACCTAGCACAGATACGCAGTATTTT | many | TRBJ2-3 | TRBV4-1 | TRBD2
CASSWGLAGVETQYF | TGTGCCAGCAGTTGGGGACTAGCGGGGGTGGAGACCCAGTACTTC | . | TRBJ2-5 | TRBV27 | TRBD2
CASSFGPPNQPQHF | TGCGCCAGCAGCTTTGGCCCACCTAATCAGCCCCAGCATTTT | many | TRBJ1-5 | TRBV5-1 | .
CASSLYAGGSSYEQYF | TGTGCCAGCAGCTTATATGCGGGGGGCAGCTCCTACGAGCAGTACTTC | . | TRBJ2-7 | TRBV7-9 | TRBD2
CASTSHSGNTIYF | TGTGCCAGCACTTCCCACTCTGGAAACACCATATATTTT | many | TRBJ1-3 | TRBV6-6 | .
CASSPFGQITGELFF | TGTGCCAGCAGCCCCTTCGGACAGATCACCGGGGAGCTGTTTTTT | few | TRBJ2-2 | TRBV6-2/TRBV6-3 | .
CASSLQSGTSGNQPQHF | TGTGCCAGCAGTCTACAATCAGGGACTTCGGGCAATCAGCCCCAGCATTTT | . | TRBJ1-5 | TRBV28 | .
CASSYQTGLNTEAFF | TGTGCCAGCAGTTACCAGACAGGACTAAACACTGAAGCTTTCTTT | once | TRBJ1-1 | TRBV6-5 | .
CSVEALSGQYF | TGCAGCGTTGAAGCGTTGAGCGGGCAGTACTTC | many | TRBJ2-7 | TRBV29-1 | .
CASSHHAGDGDTEAFF | TGTGCCAGCAGCCACCACGCGGGAGACGGCGACACTGAAGCTTTCTTT | few | TRBJ1-1 | TRBV7-3 | .
CASSEVAGADEKLFF | TGTGCCAGCAGTGAAGTGGCCGGGGCGGATGAAAAACTGTTTTTT | many | TRBJ1-4 | TRBV6-1 | .
CSTDRDGAYEQYF | TGCAGTACAGATCGGGACGGAGCCTACGAGCAGTACTTC | many | TRBJ2-7 | TRBV20-1 | .
CASSQDFASGGRTDTQYF | TGTGCCAGCAGCCAAGATTTTGCTAGCGGGGGCCGCACAGATACGCAGTATTTT | many | TRBJ2-3 | TRBV3-1 | TRBD2
CASSRIAGAYTDTQYF | TGTGCCAGCAGTAGAATAGCGGGGGCCTACACAGATACGCAGTATTTT | . | TRBJ2-3 | TRBV27 | TRBD2